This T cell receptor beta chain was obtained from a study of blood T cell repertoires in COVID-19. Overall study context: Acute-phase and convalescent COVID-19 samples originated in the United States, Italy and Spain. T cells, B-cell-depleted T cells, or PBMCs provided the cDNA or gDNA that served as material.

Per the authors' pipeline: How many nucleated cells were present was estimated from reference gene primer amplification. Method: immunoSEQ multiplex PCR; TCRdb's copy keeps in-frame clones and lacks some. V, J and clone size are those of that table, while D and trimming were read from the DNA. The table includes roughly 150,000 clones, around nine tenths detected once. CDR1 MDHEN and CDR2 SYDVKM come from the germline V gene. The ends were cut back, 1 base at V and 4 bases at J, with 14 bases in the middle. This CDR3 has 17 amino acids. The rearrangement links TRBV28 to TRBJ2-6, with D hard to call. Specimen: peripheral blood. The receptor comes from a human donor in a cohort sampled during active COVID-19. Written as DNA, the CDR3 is TGTGCCAGCAGTTTATCGGTACAGCACCCCGGGGCCAACGTCCTGACTTTC. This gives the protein CASSLSVQHPGANVLTF.